Listed below are T cell receptor beta chains from one sample, sequenced in a study of cytomegalovirus exposure and HLA in healthy donors. Only in-frame clones appear in the TCRdb table, and some are missing; sequencing was by immunoSEQ multiplex PCR. The sample lists 150,000 to 200,000 clones, 77% seen once, with 1.5% to 2% in the top ten. Sequencing input: PBMCs. These receptor sequences come from a young woman in good health and CMV-seronegative. Both conserved end residues are part of each CDR3. The D gene is left open where the match is weak. Clone size is given for some rows only: seen once, a few or many times, or a class if the clone is expanded.

j_call d_call v_call clone_size cdr3_nt cdr3_aa
TRBJ2-7 - TRBV4-3 - TGCGCCAGCAGCCAAGATACCGGCGGGCCGGATATCTCCTACGAGCAGTACTTC CASSQDTGGPDISYEQYF
TRBJ1-2 TRBD1 TRBV7-3 - TGTGCCAGCAGCCCAACCTCTGACAGGGGCGACTATGGCTACACCTTC CASSPTSDRGDYGYTF
TRBJ1-1 - TRBV9 - TGTGCCAGCAGCGTAAAGAGGAACACTGAAGCTTTCTTT CASSVKRNTEAFF
TRBJ1-1 TRBD1 TRBV19 - TGTGCCAGTAGGCACGAACAGGGGGTCGTAACTGAAGCTTTCTTT CASRHEQGVVTEAFF
TRBJ2-6 TRBD1 TRBV19 - TGTGCCAGTAGGAGACAGGGCGGGCCCAACGTCCTGACTTTC CASRRQGGPNVLTF
TRBJ2-7 TRBD1 TRBV7-8 - TGTGCCAGCAGCCCTAGGCGGACAGGGACCTGGCGCGAGCAGTACTTC CASSPRRTGTWREQYF
TRBJ2-7 TRBD2 TRBV7-9 - TGTGCCAGCAGCTTAGAACTAGCGGGAGGAACTACCGGCTCCTACGAGCAGTACTTC CASSLELAGGTTGSYEQYF
TRBJ1-2 - TRBV5-1 - TGCGCCAGCAGCTTTTCCCTCGATGGCTACACCTTC CASSFSLDGYTF
TRBJ1-1 - TRBV19 - TGTGCCAGTAGTGAAAGGAGCAAAAGGATGAACCCTGAAGCTTTCTTT CASSERSKRMNPEAFF
TRBJ2-7 TRBD2 TRBV7-2 - TGTGCCAGTAGCCTCGCGGGAGGCCCCTACGAGCAGTACTTC CASSLAGGPYEQYF
TRBJ2-7 TRBD2 TRBV30 - TGTGCCTGGAGTCTAGCGGCCTACGAGCAGTACTTC CAWSLAAYEQYF
TRBJ2-3 TRBD2 TRBV13 - TGTGCCAGCAGCTCACGCCGCCTAGCGGAGAGCACAGATACGCAGTATTTT CASSSRRLAESTDTQYF
TRBJ1-2 - TRBV10-2 - TGCGCCAGCAGTCAAGACACAAACTATGGCTACACCTTC CASSQDTNYGYTF
TRBJ2-1 - TRBV5-4 - TGTGCCAGCAGCCCTGGTCTCTACCCGGGATCCTACAATGAGCAGTTCTTC CASSPGLYPGSYNEQFF
TRBJ1-5 TRBD1 TRBV4-1 - TGCGCCAGCAGCCAAGATAGGACAGGGGGAAATCAGCCCCAGCATTTT CASSQDRTGGNQPQHF
TRBJ2-5 - TRBV7-9 - TGTGCCAGCAGCCGCGTCCCAAACTCTCAAGAGACCCAGTACTTC CASSRVPNSQETQYF
TRBJ1-1 TRBD1 TRBV29-1 few TGCAGTCTTACAGGGGGCTCGGACACTGAAGCTTTCTTT CSLTGGSDTEAFF
TRBJ2-7 - TRBV30 - TGTGCCTGGAGTGTATCGGCCAGGCCCTACGAGCAGTACTTC CAWSVSARPYEQYF
TRBJ2-1 TRBD2 TRBV4-2 - TGTGCCAGCAGCCAGGGACTAACCTACAATGAGCAGTTCTTC CASSQGLTYNEQFF
TRBJ2-3 TRBD1 TRBV30 - TGTGCCTGGGGGGACAGGGTAGATACGCAGTATTTT CAWGDRVDTQYF
TRBJ2-7 TRBD1 TRBV7-9 - TGTGCCAGCAGTCTCACTCCGGGACAGGGAGGCTACGAGCAGTACTTC CASSLTPGQGGYEQYF
TRBJ2-1 - TRBV19 few TGTGCCAGTAGTATTAGCAGGGAAGAGTACAATGAGCAGTTCTTC CASSISREEYNEQFF
TRBJ2-5 - TRBV7-7 - TGTGCTAGCAGCCTCGTCCCCGAAGAGACCCAGTACTTC CASSLVPEETQYF
TRBJ1-6 TRBD1 TRBV5-6 few TGTGCCAGCAGCCCCGGACAGGGAGGTAATTCACCCCTCCACTTT CASSPGQGGNSPLHF
TRBJ1-2 TRBD1 TRBV7-9 - TGTTCCAGCAGCTTAGGAGGGGGCGACTATGGCTACACCTTC CSSSLGGGDYGYTF
TRBJ2-1 - TRBV6-4 - TGTGCCACCTCCTATTACAATGAGCAGTTCTTC CATSYYNEQFF
TRBJ2-7 TRBD1 TRBV27 - TGTGCCAGCAGTTTCGGACAGGGAGGCGAGCAGTACTTC CASSFGQGGEQYF
TRBJ2-3 - TRBV6-5 - TGTGCCAGCAGCCCCGGACTGGGCCGTTATACGCAGTATTTT CASSPGLGRYTQYF
TRBJ2-1 - TRBV5-1 - TGCGCCAGCAGCTTGGTTTCAGGGTTATTCGGGTCGAGCTCCTACAATGAGCAGTTCTTC CASSLVSGLFGSSSYNEQFF
TRBJ2-3 - TRBV19 - TGTGCCAGTAGTCCAGGGTTCACAGATACGCAGTATTTT CASSPGFTDTQYF
TRBJ1-1 - TRBV19 - TGTGCCAGTAGTATCTCCTGGACGGGGGACACTGAAGCTTTCTTT CASSISWTGDTEAFF
TRBJ1-6 TRBD1 TRBV6-6 - TGTGCCAGCAGCGACTCAGGGGGCGATAATTCACCCCTCCACTTT CASSDSGGDNSPLHF
TRBJ2-7 - TRBV5-8 - TGTGCCAGCAGCTCAGGACTCCCGTCCTACGAGCAGTACTTC CASSSGLPSYEQYF
TRBJ1-1 TRBD1 TRBV7-3 - TGTGCCAGCAGCCCATCGACAGGGGGGGGCACTGAAGCTTTCTTT CASSPSTGGGTEAFF
TRBJ1-1 - TRBV7-9 once TGTGCCAGCAGCTTAAGGGGGGGAGGGGATGAAGCTTTCTTT CASSLRGGGDEAFF
TRBJ2-3 - TRBV19 - TGTGCCAGTAGTGTCTTAGCGGAGACAGATACGCAGTATTTT CASSVLAETDTQYF
TRBJ2-2 TRBD2 TRBV5-1 - TGCGCCAGCAGCACGGGACTAGCGGGGACCGGGGAGCTGTTTTTT CASSTGLAGTGELFF
TRBJ2-1 TRBD2 TRBV5-1 few TGCGCCAGCAGCCCCGGGACTAGCGGGAGGGCCTACAATGAGCAGTTCTTC CASSPGTSGRAYNEQFF
TRBJ1-3 - TRBV7-9 - TGTTCCAGCAGCTTATTTTTGCGGCACTCTGGAAACACCATATATTTT CSSSLFLRHSGNTIYF
TRBJ1-1 TRBD1 TRBV5-6 - TGTGCCAGCAGTCCAGGGGGTGTGACTGAAGCTTTCTTT CASSPGGVTEAFF
TRBJ2-3 - TRBV5-6 - TGTGCCAGCAGCTTGGTAGCGAGCGGAGGGCAAGATACGCAGTATTTT CASSLVASGGQDTQYF
TRBJ2-5 - TRBV5-1 - TGCGCCAGCAGCCCAGGACTACGCCAAGAGACCCAGTACTTC CASSPGLRQETQYF
TRBJ2-5 - TRBV7-9 - TGTGCCAGCAGCATAACAGGGGAGACCCAGTACTTC CASSITGETQYF
TRBJ1-1 - TRBV5-6 few TGTGCCAGCAGCTTGTTCGTGACTGAAGCTTTCTTT CASSLFVTEAFF
TRBJ2-7 TRBD2 TRBV27 - TGTGCCAGCAGTTTCCTGATGGCTAGCGGGACCTACGAGCAGTACTTC CASSFLMASGTYEQYF
TRBJ2-2 TRBD2 TRBV6-1 - TGTGCCAGCAGTGTATCTAGCGGGAGGACCACCGGGGAGCTGTTTTTT CASSVSSGRTTGELFF
TRBJ2-1 TRBD2 TRBV28 - TGTGCCAGCAGACCTAGCGGGAGGGCCCAGTTCTTC CASRPSGRAQFF
TRBJ1-5 - TRBV4-1 - TGCGCCAGCAGCCCCGAAAGCGCGCAGGGGAGACAGCCCCAGCATTTT CASSPESAQGRQPQHF